Listed here is a single TCR beta chain. The antigen is unknown. This record comes from a study of T cells after yellow fever vaccination. As for the study in general: For low cell numbers, libraries were made with SMART-Seq v4 Ultra Low Input.

UMIs and a universal primer site were added when TCR cDNA was made by 5'RACE template switching. MiXCR was run by TCRdb on the 5' RACE reads, yielding one entry per CDR3 protein. This sample has some 300,000 distinct CDR3 sequences, with approximately 8% found just once. Study findings and constraints: Most clones from primary vaccination resurfaced after the booster (approximately 96% CD4, about 91% CD8). High-abundance clonotypes from the bulk population could contaminate FACS-sorted repertoires.

Sequences were derived from CD4+ T cells sorted from PBMCs, sampled 5 days after the yellow fever booster vaccination. The clonotype originates from a man between 18 and 35 years old who received the YFV17D yellow fever vaccine.

The CDR3 DNA follows: TGTGCCAGTAGTATACAGGGGGCGCGGGTCTATGGCTACACCTTC. The encoded protein is CASSIQGARVYGYTF. The V gene is TRBV19, the J gene TRBJ1-2; TRBD1 matches 8 bases. CDR1 and CDR2 (germline): LNHDA, SQIVND (reference sequence). The trim removed 2 bases at V and 4 bases at J, leaving 6 bases unmatched. The CDR3 extends over 15 amino acids.